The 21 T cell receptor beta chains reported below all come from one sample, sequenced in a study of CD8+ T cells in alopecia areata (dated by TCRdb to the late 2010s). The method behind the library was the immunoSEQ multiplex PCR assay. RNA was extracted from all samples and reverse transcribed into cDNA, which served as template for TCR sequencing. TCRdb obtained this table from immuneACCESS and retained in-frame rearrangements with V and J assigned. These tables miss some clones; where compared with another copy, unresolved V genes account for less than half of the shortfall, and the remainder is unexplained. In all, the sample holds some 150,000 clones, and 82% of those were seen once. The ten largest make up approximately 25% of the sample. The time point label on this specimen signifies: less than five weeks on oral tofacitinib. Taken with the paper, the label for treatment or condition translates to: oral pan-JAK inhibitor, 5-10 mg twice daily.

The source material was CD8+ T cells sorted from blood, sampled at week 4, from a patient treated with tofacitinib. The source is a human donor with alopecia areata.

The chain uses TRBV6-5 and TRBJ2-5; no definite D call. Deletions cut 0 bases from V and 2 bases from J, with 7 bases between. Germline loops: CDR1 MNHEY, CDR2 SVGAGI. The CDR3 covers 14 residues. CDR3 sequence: CASSYSLQQETQYF. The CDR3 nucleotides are TGTGCCAGCAGTTACTCTCTGCAGCAAGAGACCCAGTACTTC.

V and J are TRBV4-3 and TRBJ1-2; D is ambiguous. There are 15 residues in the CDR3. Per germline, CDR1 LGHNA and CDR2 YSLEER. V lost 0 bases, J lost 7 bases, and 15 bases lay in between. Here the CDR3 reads CASSQDRRGLSGYTF. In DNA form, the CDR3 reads TGCGCCAGCAGCCAAGACCGCCGGGGTTTAAGTGGCTACACCTTC.

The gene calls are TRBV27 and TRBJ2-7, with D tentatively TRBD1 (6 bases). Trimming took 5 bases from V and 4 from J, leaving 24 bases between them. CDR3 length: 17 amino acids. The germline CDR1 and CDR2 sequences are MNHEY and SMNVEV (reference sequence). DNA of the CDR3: TGTGCCAGCAGTCCTGACCTCGACAGGCGAGGGATTTACGAGCAGTACTTC. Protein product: CASSPDLDRRGIYEQYF.

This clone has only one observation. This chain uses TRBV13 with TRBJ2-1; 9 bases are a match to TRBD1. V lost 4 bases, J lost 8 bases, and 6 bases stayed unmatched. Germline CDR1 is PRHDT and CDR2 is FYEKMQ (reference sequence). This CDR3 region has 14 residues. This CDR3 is CASSSGQGWDEQFF. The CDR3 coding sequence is TGTGCCAGCAGCTCCGGACAGGGGTGGGATGAGCAGTTCTTC.

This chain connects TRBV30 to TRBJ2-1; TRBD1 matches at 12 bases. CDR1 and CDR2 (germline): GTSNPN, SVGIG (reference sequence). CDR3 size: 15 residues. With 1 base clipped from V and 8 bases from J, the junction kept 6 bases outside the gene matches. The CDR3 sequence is CAWSEGTGGADEQFF. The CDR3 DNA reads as TGTGCCTGGAGTGAAGGGACAGGGGGCGCGGATGAGCAGTTCTTC.

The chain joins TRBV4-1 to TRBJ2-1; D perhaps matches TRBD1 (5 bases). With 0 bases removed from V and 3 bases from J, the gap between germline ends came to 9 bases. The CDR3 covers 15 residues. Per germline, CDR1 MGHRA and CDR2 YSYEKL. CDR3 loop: CASSQEAGIYNEQFF. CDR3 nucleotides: TGCGCCAGCAGCCAAGAGGCAGGGATCTACAATGAGCAGTTCTTC.

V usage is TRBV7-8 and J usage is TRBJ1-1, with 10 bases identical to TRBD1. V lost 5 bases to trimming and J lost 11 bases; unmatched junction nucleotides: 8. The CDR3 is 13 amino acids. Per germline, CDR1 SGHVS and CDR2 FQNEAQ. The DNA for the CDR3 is TGTGCCAGCAGCCCTCGGACAGGGGGTGATGCTTTCTTT. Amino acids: CASSPRTGGDAFF.

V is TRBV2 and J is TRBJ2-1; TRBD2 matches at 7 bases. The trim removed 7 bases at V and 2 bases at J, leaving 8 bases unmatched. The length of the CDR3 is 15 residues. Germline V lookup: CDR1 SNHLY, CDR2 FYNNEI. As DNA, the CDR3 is TGTGCCAGCACCGGATCCAGCGGGGCCTACAATGAGCAGTTCTTC. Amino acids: CASTGSSGAYNEQFF.

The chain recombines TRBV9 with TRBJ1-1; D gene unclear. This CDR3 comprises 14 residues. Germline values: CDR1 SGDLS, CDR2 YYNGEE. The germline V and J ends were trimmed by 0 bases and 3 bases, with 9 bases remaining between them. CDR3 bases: TGTGCCAGCAGCGTAGAATCCAGGTACACTGAAGCTTTCTTT. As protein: CASSVESRYTEAFF.

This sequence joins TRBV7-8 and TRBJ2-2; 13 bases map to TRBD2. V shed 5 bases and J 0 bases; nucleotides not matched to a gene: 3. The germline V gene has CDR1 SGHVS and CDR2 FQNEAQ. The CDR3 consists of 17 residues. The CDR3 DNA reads TGTGCCAGCAGCCTGACTAGCGGGGGGCCGAACACCGGGGAGCTGTTTTTT. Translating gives CASSLTSGGPNTGELFF.

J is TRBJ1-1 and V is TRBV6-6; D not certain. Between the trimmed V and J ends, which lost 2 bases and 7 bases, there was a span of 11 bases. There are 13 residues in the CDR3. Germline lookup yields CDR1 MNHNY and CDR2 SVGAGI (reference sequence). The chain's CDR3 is CASSYVAGDEAFF. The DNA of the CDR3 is TGTGCCAGCAGTTACGTAGCTGGGGATGAAGCTTTCTTT.

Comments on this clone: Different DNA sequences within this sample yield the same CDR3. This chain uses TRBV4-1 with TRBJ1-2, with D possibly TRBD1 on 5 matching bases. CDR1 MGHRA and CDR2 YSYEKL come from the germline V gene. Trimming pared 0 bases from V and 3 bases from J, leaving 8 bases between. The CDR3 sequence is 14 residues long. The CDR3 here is CASSQEGLDYGYTF. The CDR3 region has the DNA TGCGCCAGCAGCCAAGAGGGGCTGGACTATGGCTACACCTTC.

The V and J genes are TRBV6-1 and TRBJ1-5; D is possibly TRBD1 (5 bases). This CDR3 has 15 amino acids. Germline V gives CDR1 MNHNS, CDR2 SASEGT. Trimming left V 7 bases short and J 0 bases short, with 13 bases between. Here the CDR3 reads CASNPRDFSNQPQHF. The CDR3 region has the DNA TGTGCCAGCAACCCAAGGGACTTTAGCAATCAGCCCCAGCATTTT.

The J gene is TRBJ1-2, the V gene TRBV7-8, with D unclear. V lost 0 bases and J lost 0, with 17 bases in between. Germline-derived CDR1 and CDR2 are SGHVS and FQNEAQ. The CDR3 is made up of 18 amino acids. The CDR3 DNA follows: TGTGCCAGCAGCTTAGCCGGGTCGGAAGGGAGAGCTAACTATGGCTACACCTTC. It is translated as CASSLAGSEGRANYGYTF.

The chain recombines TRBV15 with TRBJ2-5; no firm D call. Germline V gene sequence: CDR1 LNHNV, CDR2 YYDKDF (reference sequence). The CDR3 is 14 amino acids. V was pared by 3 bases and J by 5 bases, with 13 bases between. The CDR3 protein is CATSRWEVRETQYF. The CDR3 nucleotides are TGTGCCACCAGCAGGTGGGAAGTTAGGGAGACCCAGTACTTC.

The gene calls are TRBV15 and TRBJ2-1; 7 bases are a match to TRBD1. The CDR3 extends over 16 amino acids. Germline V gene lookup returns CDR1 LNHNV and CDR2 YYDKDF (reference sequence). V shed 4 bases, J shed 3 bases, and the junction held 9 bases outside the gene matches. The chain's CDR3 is CATSTLRTGFYNEQFF. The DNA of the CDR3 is TGTGCCACCAGCACCCTTCGGACAGGTTTCTACAATGAGCAGTTCTTC.

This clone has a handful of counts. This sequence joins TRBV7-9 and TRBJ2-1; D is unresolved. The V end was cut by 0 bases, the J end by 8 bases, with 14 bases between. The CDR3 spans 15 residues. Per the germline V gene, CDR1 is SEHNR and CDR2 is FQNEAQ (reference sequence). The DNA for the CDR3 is TGTGCCAGCAGCTTAGCGATAGCTAGTTCCGATGAGCAGTTCTTC. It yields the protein CASSLAIASSDEQFF.

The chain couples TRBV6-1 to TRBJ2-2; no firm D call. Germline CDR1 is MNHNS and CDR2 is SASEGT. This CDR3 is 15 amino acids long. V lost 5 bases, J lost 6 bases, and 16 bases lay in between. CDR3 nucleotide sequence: TGTGCCAGCAGTCCGGGCCGTACCCATCCCGGGGAGCTGTTTTTT. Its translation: CASSPGRTHPGELFF.

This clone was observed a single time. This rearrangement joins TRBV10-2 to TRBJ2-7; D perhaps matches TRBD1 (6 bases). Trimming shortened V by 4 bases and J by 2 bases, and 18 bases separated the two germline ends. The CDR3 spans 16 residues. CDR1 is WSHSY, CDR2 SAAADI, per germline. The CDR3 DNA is TGCGCCAGCAGTGGAGCAGGTACAGGGAATCCCTACGAGCAGTACTTC. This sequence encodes CASSGAGTGNPYEQYF.

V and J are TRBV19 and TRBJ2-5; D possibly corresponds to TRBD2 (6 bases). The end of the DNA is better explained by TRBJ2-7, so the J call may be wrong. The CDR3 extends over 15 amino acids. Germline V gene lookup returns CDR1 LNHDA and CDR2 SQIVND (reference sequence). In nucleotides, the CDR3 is TGTGCCAGTAGTCTCAGAGGGCGGGGACCCTACGAGCAGTACTTC. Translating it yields CASSLRGRGPYEQYF.

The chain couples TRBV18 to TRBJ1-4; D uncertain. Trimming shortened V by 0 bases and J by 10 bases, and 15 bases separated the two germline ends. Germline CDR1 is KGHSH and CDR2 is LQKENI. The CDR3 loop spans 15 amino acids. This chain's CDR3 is CASSPPVQQEGKLFF. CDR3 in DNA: TGTGCCAGCTCACCACCGGTTCAGCAAGAAGGAAAACTGTTTTTT. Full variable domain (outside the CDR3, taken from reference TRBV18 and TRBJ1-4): NAGVMQNPRHLVRRRGQEARLRCSPMKGHSHVYWYRQLPEEGLKFMVYLQKENIIDESGMPKERFSAEFPKEGPSILRIQQVVRGDSAAYFCASSPPVQQEGKLFFGSGTQLSVL.